Given below is one TCR beta chain in context. Its specificity is unknown. Treatment defined: oral pan-JAK inhibitor, 5-10 mg twice daily. J gave up 2 bases and V 11 bases, and 5 bases lay outside the gene matches. The CDR3 is 13 amino acids. Germline CDR1 and CDR2: SGHTA and FQGNSA. The data stem from a study of CD8+ T cells in alopecia areata. Study outcomes and limitations: Unlike in mice, where it was clearer, TCR sharing across patients was less clear, possibly HLA-related. Among the 100 top clones, expanded CD8+ clones, like scalp clonality, were significantly decreased by tofacitinib. While tofacitinib was given, many expanded lesional clones persisted in scalp and blood.

Investigators isolated RNA and reverse transcribed it into cDNA to act as the sequencing template. Sequencing was performed with immunoSEQ multiplex PCR; in TCRdb, only in-frame clones are kept and a portion is missing. The sample includes roughly 110,000 clones, under 60% of them seen just once. The TCR comes from a human donor with alopecia areata. The sample was CD8+ T cells sorted from blood, taken at week 24, from a patient treated with tofacitinib. The chain combines TRBV7-2 with TRBJ2-2, with 7 bases that match TRBD2. The CDR3 region has the DNA TGTGCCGTTTGGGAGGGCAACACCGGGGAGCTGTTTTTT. Its protein product is CAVWEGNTGELFF.